This T cell receptor (beta chain) derives from a study of shared clonotypes between healthy human individuals. Positive CCR7 selection of CD45RO-negative cells yielded the naive CD8 cells, and terminally differentiated effector memory CD45RA+ cells were excluded. Data came from immunoSEQ multiplex PCR; TCRdb stores just in-frame clones and leaves some out. The sample has 750,000 to 1,000,000 clones; 80% to 95% are singletons. Sequencing was carried out using naive CD8+ T cells sorted from blood. The sequence was collected from a young man in good health.

Here the CDR3 DNA reads TGTGCCAGCAGTGTTGATAGCGGGAGTGATCGACCCTGCAATGAGCAGTTCTTC. Translating it yields CASSVDSGSDRPCNEQFF. The genes are TRBV2 and TRBJ2-1; 9 nucleotides align to TRBD2. Looked up from germline, CDR1 is SNHLY and CDR2 is FYNNEI. CDR3 length equals 18 residues. Trimming at V came to 4 bases and at J to 6 bases, leaving 16 bases not matched to a gene.